This T cell receptor beta chain was sequenced during a study of T cells in Graves' hyperthyroidism and ophthalmopathy. Germline CDR1 and CDR2: MDHEN and SYDVKM. This CDR3 region has 14 residues. V lost 3 bases, J lost 9 bases, and 15 bases lay in between. The CDR3 regions of TCR beta were amplified from RNA transcripts. An initial round of RT-PCR targeting the TCR CDR3 relied on the HTBI primer set. TCRdb itself ran the multiplex PCR reads through MiXCR, one entry per CDR3 protein. This sample has under 400,000 distinct CDR3 sequences, with around 14% found just once. This clonotype occurred many times.

V usage is TRBV28 and J usage is TRBJ2-1; D is unresolved. Sequencing was performed on blood. The clonotype comes from a woman between 18 and 29 years old with Graves' hyperthyroidism. CDR3 in amino acids: CASSFSALRSEQFF. The CDR3 DNA is TGTGCCAGCAGTTTTTCGGCCCTACGGAGTGAGCAGTTCTTC. The whole variable domain, remainder taken from reference TRBV28 and TRBJ2-1, is DVKVTQSSRYLVKRTGEKVFLECVQDMDHENMFWYRQDPGLGLRLIYFSYDVKMKEKGDIPEGYSVSREKKERFSLILESASTNQTSMYLCASSFSALRSEQFFGPGTRLTVL.